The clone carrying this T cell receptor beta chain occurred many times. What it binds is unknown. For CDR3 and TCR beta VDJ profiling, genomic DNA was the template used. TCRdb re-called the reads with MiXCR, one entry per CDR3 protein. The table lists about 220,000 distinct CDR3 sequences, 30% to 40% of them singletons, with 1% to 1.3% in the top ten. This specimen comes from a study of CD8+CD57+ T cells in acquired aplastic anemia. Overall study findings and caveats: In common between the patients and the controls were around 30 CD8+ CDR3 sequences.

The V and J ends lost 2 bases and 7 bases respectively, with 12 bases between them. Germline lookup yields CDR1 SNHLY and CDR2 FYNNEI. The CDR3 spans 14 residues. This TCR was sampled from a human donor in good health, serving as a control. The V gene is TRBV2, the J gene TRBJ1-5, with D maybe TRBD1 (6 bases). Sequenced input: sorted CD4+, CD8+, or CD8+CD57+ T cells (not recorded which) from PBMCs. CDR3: CASSEQGLGQPQHF. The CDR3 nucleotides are TGTGCCAGCAGTGAACAGGGGTTGGGACAGCCCCAGCATTTT.